This T cell receptor beta chain was profiled in a study of shared clonotypes between healthy human individuals. The CDR3 totals 13 residues. Germline assignment: CDR1 MNHEY and CDR2 SMNVEV (reference sequence). Trimming left V 8 bases short and J 0 bases short, with 8 bases between. Sequencing was performed with immunoSEQ multiplex PCR; in TCRdb, only in-frame clones are kept and a portion is missing. Among more than 600,000 clones, roughly 94% were seen once, and the ten largest hold approximately 22%. Terminally differentiated effector memory CD45RA+ cells were left out of the naive CD8 fraction, which was CD45RO-negative and positively selected for CCR7. In regard to this clone: Antigen specificity is unknown.

Study outcomes and limitations: Non-shared clonotypes displayed generation probabilities falling below those of clonotypes present in all four donors. Exclusively blood specimens were collected; tissue repertoires likely differ. Larger richness was generally estimated for naive than memory subsets.

The chain joins TRBV27 to TRBJ1-5; no clear D gene. Sequencing used naive CD8+ T cells sorted from blood. The receptor was isolated from a man aged 25 to 45 in good health. The CDR3 here is CASRSHSNQPQHF. Here the CDR3 DNA reads TGTGCCAGCCGTTCTCATAGCAATCAGCCCCAGCATTTT.